What follows are 14 T cell receptor beta chains derived from one specimen sequenced in a study of T-cell reconstitution after alpha-beta-depleted transplantation in children (TCRdb year 2016). To prepare the library, PCR was applied. Data came from an Illumina HiSeq 2500. TCR libraries were prepared with molecular barcoding, using unique molecular identifiers to normalize TCRbeta repertoire quantification. TCRdb passed the public sequencing reads through fastp at Q25 and MiXCR, retaining productive beta sequences. A single entry per CDR3 protein holds the most common genes and DNA from its merged rows. The sample includes around 450,000 distinct CDR3 sequences, with roughly 44% observed a single time. The ten biggest clones cover 27% of the sample. The treatment or condition label for this specimen denotes: allogeneic hematopoietic cell transplantation with graft depleted of TCRalphabeta T cells and CD19 B cells.

The source was PBMCs, collected before TCRalphabeta/CD19-depleted stem cell transplant. The receptors shown here come from a girl aged 2 to 9 with aplastic anemia, due to receive a stem cell transplant.

J is TRBJ1-2 and V is TRBV20-1; D might be TRBD1 (5 bases). Germline V gene sequence: CDR1 DFQATT, CDR2 SNEGSKA (reference sequence). The CDR3 totals 14 residues. V was shortened by 5 bases and J by 3 bases, with 16 bases between the two germline ends. CDR3 sequence: CSAATRAHHYGYTF. In nucleotides, the CDR3 is TGCAGTGCTGCGACCAGGGCCCACCACTATGGCTACACCTTC.

This clonotype was seen a single time. In nucleotides, the CDR3 is TGTGCCAGCTCCGGGGGTAGCGGGTTCTACGAGCAGTACTTC. Amino acid sequence: CASSGGSGFYEQYF. This rearrangement joins TRBV6-1 to TRBJ2-7; 7 bases fit TRBD2. Per the germline V gene, CDR1 is MNHNS and CDR2 is SASEGT. The trim removed 8 bases at V and 3 bases at J, leaving 10 bases unmatched. The length of the CDR3 is 14 residues.

The rearrangement uses TRBV20-1 and TRBJ2-2, with D possibly being TRBD2 (6 bases). Germline V gene sequence: CDR1 DFQATT, CDR2 SNEGSKA (reference sequence). The CDR3 runs to 13 residues. Between the trimmed V and J ends, which lost 6 bases and 7 bases, there was a span of 15 bases. The CDR3 protein is CSAAMLGGGELFF. The CDR3, as DNA: TGCAGTGCAGCGATGTTGGGAGGCGGGGAGCTGTTTTTT.

The count of this clonotype is one. V and J are TRBV6-1 and TRBJ2-1; 7 nucleotides agree with TRBD2. Germline V gives CDR1 MNHNS, CDR2 SASEGT. V shed 8 bases, J shed 7 bases, and the junction held 14 bases outside the gene matches. The CDR3 loop spans 15 amino acids. This CDR3 reads CASFGGLVSGNEQFF. The CDR3 coding sequence is TGTGCCAGCTTCGGCGGACTAGTCTCGGGTAATGAGCAGTTCTTC.

The V and J genes are TRBV7-9 and TRBJ1-4; 7 bases fit TRBD1. V lost 2 bases to trimming and J lost 10 bases; unmatched junction nucleotides: 10. There are 15 residues in the CDR3. The V gene's germline CDR1 is SEHNR and CDR2 FQNEAQ (reference sequence). The CDR3 spells CASSLTNRGQGKLFF. The CDR3 DNA sequence: TGTGCCAGCAGCTTAACGAACAGGGGTCAAGGAAAACTGTTTTTT.

The table lists this clonotype with a count of one. The V and J genes are TRBV6-5 and TRBJ1-6, with 8 bases fitting TRBD1. The J segment lost 9 bases and the V segment lost 2 bases, leaving 9 bases of the junction unmatched. This CDR3 contains 16 residues. CDR1 is MNHEY, CDR2 SVGAGI, per germline. The CDR3 spells CASSYQSRGQGSPLHF. DNA for the CDR3: TGTGCCAGCAGTTACCAATCCAGGGGGCAGGGTTCACCCCTCCACTTT.

This chain uses TRBV5-4 with TRBJ2-1, with D maybe TRBD1 (5 bases). The CDR3 contains 14 residues. The germline V gene has CDR1 SGHNT and CDR2 YYREEE (reference sequence). Trimming removed 2 bases at V and 7 bases at J, with 13 bases between. The CDR3 DNA sequence: TGTGCCAGCAGCTTCTCCGCAGGGTGGAATGAGCAGTTCTTC. This sequence encodes CASSFSAGWNEQFF.

This clonotype was recorded a few times. The chain couples TRBV6-1 to TRBJ2-3, with TRBD2 matching over 14 bases. V shed 1 base, J shed 2 bases, and the junction held 11 bases outside the gene matches. There are 20 residues in the CDR3. Germline V gene sequence: CDR1 MNHNS, CDR2 SASEGT. The chain's CDR3 is CASSEVAGTSGSRATDTQYF. DNA of the CDR3: TGTGCCAGCAGTGAAGTAGCCGGGACTAGCGGGAGTCGGGCCACAGATACGCAGTATTTT.

This chain links TRBV5-6 with TRBJ2-3, with D possibly called TRBD1 or TRBD2 (5 bases each). The germline V gene encodes CDR1 SGHDT and CDR2 YYEEEE. V lost 3 bases, J lost 10 bases, and 24 bases lay in between. CDR3 size: 16 residues. CDR3 sequence: CASSYMGGTGKHPQYF. As DNA, the CDR3 is TGTGCCAGCAGCTATATGGGTGGGACGGGGAAGCACCCGCAGTATTTT. The variable domain in full, completed from reference TRBV5-6 and TRBJ2-3, reads DAGVTQSPTHLIKTRGQQVTLRCSPKSGHDTVSWYQQALGQGPQFIFQYYEEEERQRGNFPDRFSGHQFPNYSSELNVNALLLGDSALYLCASSYMGGTGKHPQYFGPGTRLTVL.

This clonotype appeared once. J is TRBJ2-4 and V is TRBV20-1, with 14 bases lining up with TRBD2. J was trimmed by 6 bases and V by 5 bases; bases with no gene match: 12. Germline CDR1 DFQATT, CDR2 SNEGSKA (reference sequence). The CDR3 spans 17 residues. CDR3 region: CSAWGRLAGGPGNIQYF. CDR3 DNA sequence: TGCAGTGCTTGGGGTAGACTAGCGGGGGGGCCCGGAAACATTCAGTACTTC.

A few counts support this clonotype. V is TRBV5-6 and J is TRBJ2-1, with D possibly matching TRBD2 (6 bases). The CDR3 spans 15 residues. Germline assignment: CDR1 SGHDT and CDR2 YYEEEE. Trimming cost V 3 bases and J 0 bases, with 10 bases left between them. CDR3 nucleotide sequence: TGTGCCAGCAGCTCCCTAGCGACCTCCTACAATGAGCAGTTCTTC. Translation gives CASSSLATSYNEQFF.

The chain has TRBV9 and TRBJ2-5; D not resolved. The germline gives CDR1 SGDLS, CDR2 YYNGEE. Trimming took 4 bases from V and 5 from J, leaving 18 bases between them. There are 15 residues in the CDR3. CDR3 DNA: TGTGCCAGCAGCCCCCCCAGAGTCGGTCGGGAGACCCAGTACTTC. This sequence encodes CASSPPRVGRETQYF.

The chain joins TRBV5-1 to TRBJ2-7; D is ambiguous. Deletions cut 0 bases from V and 4 bases from J, with 11 bases between. The length of the CDR3 is 14 residues. Germline V gene lookup returns CDR1 SGHRS and CDR2 YFSETQ. The CDR3 coding sequence is TGCGCCAGCAGCTTGGACGGAGAGAGGTACGAGCAGTACTTC. Its translation is CASSLDGERYEQYF.

This clonotype has just a few counts. The chain uses TRBV7-2 and TRBJ1-6; TRBD1 might be the D (6 bases). The CDR3 length is 12 residues. V lost 1 base and J 13 bases, leaving 8 bases between the germline ends. Per germline, CDR1 SGHTA and CDR2 FQGNSA. The CDR3 region has the DNA TGTGCCAGCAGCTTAGGGGGGCGTCCCCTCCACTTT. This sequence encodes CASSLGGRPLHF.